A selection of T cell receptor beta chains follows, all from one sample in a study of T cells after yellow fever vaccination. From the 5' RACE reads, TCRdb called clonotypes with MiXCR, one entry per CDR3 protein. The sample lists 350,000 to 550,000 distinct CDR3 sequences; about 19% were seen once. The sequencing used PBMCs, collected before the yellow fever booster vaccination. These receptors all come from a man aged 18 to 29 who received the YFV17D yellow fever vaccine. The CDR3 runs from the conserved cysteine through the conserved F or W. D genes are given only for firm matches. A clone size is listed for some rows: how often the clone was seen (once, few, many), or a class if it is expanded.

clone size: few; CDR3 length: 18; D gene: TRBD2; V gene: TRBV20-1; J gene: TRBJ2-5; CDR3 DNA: TGCAGTGCTAGGGAACCGGGACTAGCGGGGCTTAGCCAAGAGACCCAGTACTTC; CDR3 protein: CSAREPGLAGLSQETQYF
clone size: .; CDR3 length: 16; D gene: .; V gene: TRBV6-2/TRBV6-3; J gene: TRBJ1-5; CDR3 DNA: TGTGCCAGCAGTTACCAACGTATCGTGAGCAATCAGCCCCAGCATTTT; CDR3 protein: CASSYQRIVSNQPQHF
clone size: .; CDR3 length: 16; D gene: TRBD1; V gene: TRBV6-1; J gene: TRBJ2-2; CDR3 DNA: TGTGCCAGCAGGACCCCGGGACAGGGAACCACCGGGGAGCTGTTTTTT; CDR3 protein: CASRTPGQGTTGELFF
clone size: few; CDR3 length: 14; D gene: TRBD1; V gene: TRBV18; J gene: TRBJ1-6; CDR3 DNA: TGTGCCAGCTCACCCGGACAGGGCAGCTCACCCCTCCACTTT; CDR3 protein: CASSPGQGSSPLHF
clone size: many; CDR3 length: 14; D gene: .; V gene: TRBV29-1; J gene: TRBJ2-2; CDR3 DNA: TGCAGCGTTGACCCTTTCGCGGAAGGCGGGGAGCTGTTTTTT; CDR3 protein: CSVDPFAEGGELFF
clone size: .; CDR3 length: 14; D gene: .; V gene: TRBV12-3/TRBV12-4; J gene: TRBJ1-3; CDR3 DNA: TGTGCCAGCAGTAGGCAAAGCAACGGAAACACCATATATTTT; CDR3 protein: CASSRQSNGNTIYF
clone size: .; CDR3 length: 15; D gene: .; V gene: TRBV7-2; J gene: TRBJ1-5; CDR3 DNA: TGTGCCAGCAGCTTATACGGGGGATCCAATCAGCCCCAGCATTTT; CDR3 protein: CASSLYGGSNQPQHF
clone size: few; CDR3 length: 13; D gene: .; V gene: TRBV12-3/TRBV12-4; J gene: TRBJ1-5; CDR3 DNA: TGTGCCAGCGGCCGAGGAAGCAATCAGCCCCAGCATTTT; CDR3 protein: CASGRGSNQPQHF
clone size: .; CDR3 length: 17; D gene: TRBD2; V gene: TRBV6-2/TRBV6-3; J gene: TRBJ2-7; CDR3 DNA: TGTGCCAGCAGTTACTCGCTAGCGGGGGGGTTCTCCTACGAGCAGTACTTC; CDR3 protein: CASSYSLAGGFSYEQYF
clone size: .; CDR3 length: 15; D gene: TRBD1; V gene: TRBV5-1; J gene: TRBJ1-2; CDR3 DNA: TGCGCCAGCAGACCCGGGACAGGGGGCGGCTATGGCTACACCTTC; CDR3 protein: CASRPGTGGGYGYTF
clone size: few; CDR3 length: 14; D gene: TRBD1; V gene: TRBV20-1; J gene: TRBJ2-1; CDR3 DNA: TGCAGTGCTAGAGTGGGGACAGGGAACAATGAGCAGTTCTTC; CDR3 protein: CSARVGTGNNEQFF
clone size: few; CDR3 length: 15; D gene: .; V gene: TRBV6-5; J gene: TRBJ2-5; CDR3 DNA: TGTGCCAGCAGTTTCATAGCGTACCCGGGGGAGACCCAGTACTTC; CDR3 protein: CASSFIAYPGETQYF
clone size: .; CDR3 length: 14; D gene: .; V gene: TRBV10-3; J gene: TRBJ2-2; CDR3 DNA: TGTGCCATCAGTGGCCTCAGGGGAACCGGGGAGCTGTTTTTT; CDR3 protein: CAISGLRGTGELFF
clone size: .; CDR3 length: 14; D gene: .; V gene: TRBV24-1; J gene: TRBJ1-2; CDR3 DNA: TGTGCCACCAGTGACCCAGGAGAAGGATATGGCTACACCTTC; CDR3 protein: CATSDPGEGYGYTF
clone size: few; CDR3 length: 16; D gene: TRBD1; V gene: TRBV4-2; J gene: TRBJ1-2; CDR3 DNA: TGTGCCAGCAGCCAAGATCAGGGGGCGAGCCCCTATGGCTACACCTTC; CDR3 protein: CASSQDQGASPYGYTF
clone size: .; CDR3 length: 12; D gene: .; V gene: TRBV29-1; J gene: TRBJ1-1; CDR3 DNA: TGCAGCTGTGGGAGGCAAAACACTGAAGCTTTCTTT; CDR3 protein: CSCGRQNTEAFF
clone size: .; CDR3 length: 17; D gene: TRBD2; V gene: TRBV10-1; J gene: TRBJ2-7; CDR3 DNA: TGCGCCAGCAGTGAGTCGAATGGCGGGAGGGCCAACTACGAGCAGTACTTC; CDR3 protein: CASSESNGGRANYEQYF
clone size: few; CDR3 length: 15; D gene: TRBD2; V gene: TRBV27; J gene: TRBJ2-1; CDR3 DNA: TGTGCCAGCAGTTTACTAAATGTTGGGGGGGGACTTTTGTTCTTC; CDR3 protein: CASSLLNVGGGLLFF
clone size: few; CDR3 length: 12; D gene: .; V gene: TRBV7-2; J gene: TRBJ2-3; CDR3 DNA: TGTGCCAGCAGCTTCCCCCCGGATACGCAGTATTTT; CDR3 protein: CASSFPPDTQYF
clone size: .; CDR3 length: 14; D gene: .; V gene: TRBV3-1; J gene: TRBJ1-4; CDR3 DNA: TGTGCCAGCAGCCAAGGGGAAACTAATGAAAAACTGTTTTTT; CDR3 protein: CASSQGETNEKLFF
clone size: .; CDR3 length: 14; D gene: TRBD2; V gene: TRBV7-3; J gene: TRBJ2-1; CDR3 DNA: TGTGCCAGCAGCTTAACTTCTAGCGGGGGTGAGCAGTTCTTC; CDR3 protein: CASSLTSSGGEQFF
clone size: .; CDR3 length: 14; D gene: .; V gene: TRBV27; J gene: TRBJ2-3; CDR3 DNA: TGTGCCAGCATGCCCCACGATCCCACAGATACGCAGTATTTT; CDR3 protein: CASMPHDPTDTQYF
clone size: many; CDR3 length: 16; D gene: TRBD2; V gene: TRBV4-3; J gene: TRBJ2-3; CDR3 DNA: TGCGCCAGCAGCCAAAAAGGACTAGCGAGAACAGATACGCAGTATTTT; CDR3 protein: CASSQKGLARTDTQYF
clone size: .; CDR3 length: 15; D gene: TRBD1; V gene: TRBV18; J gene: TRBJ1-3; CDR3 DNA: TGTGCCAGCTCACCCCTGGGACAGTCTGGAAACACCATATATTTT; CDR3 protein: CASSPLGQSGNTIYF
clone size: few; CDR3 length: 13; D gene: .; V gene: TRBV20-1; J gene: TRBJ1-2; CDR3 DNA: TGCAGTGCTAGAGAGAATCCGGGACATGGCTACACCTTC; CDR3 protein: CSARENPGHGYTF
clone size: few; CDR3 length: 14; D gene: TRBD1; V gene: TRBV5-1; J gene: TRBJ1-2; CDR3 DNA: TGCGCCAGCAGCCCCGACAGGGGTGACTATGGCTACACCTTC; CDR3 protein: CASSPDRGDYGYTF
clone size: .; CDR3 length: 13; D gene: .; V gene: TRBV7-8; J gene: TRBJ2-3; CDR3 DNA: TGTGCCAGCGCACGACTGGTGACAGATACGCAGTATTTT; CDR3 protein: CASARLVTDTQYF
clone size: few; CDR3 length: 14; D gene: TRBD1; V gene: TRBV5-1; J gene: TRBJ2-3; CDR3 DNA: TGCGCCAGCAGGACAGGGGCCAGCACAGATACGCAGTATTTT; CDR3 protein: CASRTGASTDTQYF
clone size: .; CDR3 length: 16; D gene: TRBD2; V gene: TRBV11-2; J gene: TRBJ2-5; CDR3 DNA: TGTGCCAGCAGCCACACCGGGACTAGCAACCAAGAGACCCAGTACTTC; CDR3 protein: CASSHTGTSNQETQYF
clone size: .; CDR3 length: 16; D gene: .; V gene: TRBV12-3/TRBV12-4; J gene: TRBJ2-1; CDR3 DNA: TGTGCCAGCAGTTTAGGACTCCTGAGGCCCTACAATGAGCAGTTCTTC; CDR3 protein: CASSLGLLRPYNEQFF
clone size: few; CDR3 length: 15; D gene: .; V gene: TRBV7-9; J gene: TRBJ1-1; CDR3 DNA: TGTGCCAGCAGGCTAGGTTCCGTCGGGAACACTGAAGCTTTCTTT; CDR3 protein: CASRLGSVGNTEAFF
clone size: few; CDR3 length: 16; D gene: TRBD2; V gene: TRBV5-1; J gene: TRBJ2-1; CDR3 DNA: TGCGCCAGCAGCTTATTAGCGGGGGGGCCGATGAATGAGCAGTTCTTC; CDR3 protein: CASSLLAGGPMNEQFF
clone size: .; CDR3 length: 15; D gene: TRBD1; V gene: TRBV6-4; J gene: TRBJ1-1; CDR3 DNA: TGTGCCAGCAGTGATCAGGGGGCGGTAGGAACTGAAGCTTTCTTT; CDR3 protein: CASSDQGAVGTEAFF
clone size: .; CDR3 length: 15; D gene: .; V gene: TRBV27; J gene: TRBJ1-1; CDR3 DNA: TGTGCCAGCAGTTTACGTCCGAAAGAGAGCACTGAAGCTTTCTTT; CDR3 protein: CASSLRPKESTEAFF
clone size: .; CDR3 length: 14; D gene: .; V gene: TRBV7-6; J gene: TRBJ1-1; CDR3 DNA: TGTGCCAGCAGCCCAGAGGTGTTGAACACTGAAGCTTTCTTT; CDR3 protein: CASSPEVLNTEAFF
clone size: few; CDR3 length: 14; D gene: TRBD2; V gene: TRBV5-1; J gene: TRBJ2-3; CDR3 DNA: TGCGCCAGCAGCTTGGTTAGCGGGGGAAATACGCAGTATTTT; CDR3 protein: CASSLVSGGNTQYF
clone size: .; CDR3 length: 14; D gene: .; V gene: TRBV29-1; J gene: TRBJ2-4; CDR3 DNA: TGCAGCGTTGGTTTGGGGGCACCCGAAAACATTCAGTACTTC; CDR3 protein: CSVGLGAPENIQYF
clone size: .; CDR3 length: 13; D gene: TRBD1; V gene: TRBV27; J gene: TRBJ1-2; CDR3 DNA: TGTGCCAGCAGTACACCAGGGGGCTATGGCTACACCTTC; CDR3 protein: CASSTPGGYGYTF
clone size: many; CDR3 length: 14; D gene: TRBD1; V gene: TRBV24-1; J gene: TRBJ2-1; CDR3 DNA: TGTGCCACCAGTGATTCGACAGGGTTCGATGAGCAGTTCTTC; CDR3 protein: CATSDSTGFDEQFF
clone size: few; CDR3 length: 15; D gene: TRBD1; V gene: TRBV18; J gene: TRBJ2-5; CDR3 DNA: TGTGCCAGCTCACCACCTCAGGGGGACGAAGAGACCCAGTACTTC; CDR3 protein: CASSPPQGDEETQYF
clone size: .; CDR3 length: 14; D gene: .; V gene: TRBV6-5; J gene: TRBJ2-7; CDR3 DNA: TGTGCCAGCAGTTACCAGGGAAGCTCCTACGAGCAGTACTTC; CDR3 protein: CASSYQGSSYEQYF
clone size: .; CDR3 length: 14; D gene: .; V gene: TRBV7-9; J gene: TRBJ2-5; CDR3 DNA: TGTGCCAGCAGCTTACGGACAGCGCAAGAGACCCAGTACTTC; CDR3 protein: CASSLRTAQETQYF
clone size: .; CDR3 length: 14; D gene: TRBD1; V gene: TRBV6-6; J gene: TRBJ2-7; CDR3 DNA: TGTGCCAGCACCACGACAGGGTTGTCCTACGAGCAGTACTTC; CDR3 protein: CASTTTGLSYEQYF
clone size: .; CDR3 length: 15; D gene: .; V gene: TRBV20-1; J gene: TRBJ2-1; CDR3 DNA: TGCAGTGTCGACTATCTGGCTCCCTCCTACAATGAGCAGTTCTTC; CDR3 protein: CSVDYLAPSYNEQFF
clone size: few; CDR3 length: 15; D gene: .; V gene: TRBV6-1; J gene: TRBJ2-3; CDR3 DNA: TGTGCCAGCAGCCCAATAAGAGCAGGGGAAGATACGCAGTATTTT; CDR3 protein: CASSPIRAGEDTQYF
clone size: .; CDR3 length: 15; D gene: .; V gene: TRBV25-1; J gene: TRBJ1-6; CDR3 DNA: TGTGCCAGCAGTGAAGTTAAGGGGTTTAATTCACCCCTCCACTTT; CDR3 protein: CASSEVKGFNSPLHF
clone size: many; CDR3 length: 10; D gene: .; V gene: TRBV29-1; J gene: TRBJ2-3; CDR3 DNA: TGCAGCGTTCGGTCAGATACGCAGTATTTT; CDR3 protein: CSVRSDTQYF
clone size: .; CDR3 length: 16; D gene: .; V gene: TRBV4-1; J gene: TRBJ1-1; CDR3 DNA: TGCGCCAGCAGCAAACGCTACAGGGATTATTCCACTGAAGCTTTCTTT; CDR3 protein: CASSKRYRDYSTEAFF
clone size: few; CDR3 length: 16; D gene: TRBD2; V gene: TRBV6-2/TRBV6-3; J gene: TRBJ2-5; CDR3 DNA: TGTGCCAGCAGCCGCGACGGGCGGGGGAGCCAAGAGACCCAGTACTTC; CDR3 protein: CASSRDGRGSQETQYF
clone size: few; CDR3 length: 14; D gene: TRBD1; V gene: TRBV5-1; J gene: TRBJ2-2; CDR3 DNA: TGCGCCAGTGGACAGGGGGCGAACACCGGGGAGCTGTTTTTT; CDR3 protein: CASGQGANTGELFF
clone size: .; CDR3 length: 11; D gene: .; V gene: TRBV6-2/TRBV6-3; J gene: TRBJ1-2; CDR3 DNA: TGTGCCAGCAGCTGGACCTATGGCTACACCTTC; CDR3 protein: CASSWTYGYTF
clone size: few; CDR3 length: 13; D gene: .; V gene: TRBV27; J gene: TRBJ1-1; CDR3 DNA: TGTGCCAGCACCACCTACGGGAACACTGAAGCTTTCTTT; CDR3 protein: CASTTYGNTEAFF
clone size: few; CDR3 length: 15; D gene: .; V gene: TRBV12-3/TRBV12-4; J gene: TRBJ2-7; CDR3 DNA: TGTGCCAGCAGTTTATTGGGGGCATCTTCGAGCGAGCAGTACTTC; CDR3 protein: CASSLLGASSSEQYF
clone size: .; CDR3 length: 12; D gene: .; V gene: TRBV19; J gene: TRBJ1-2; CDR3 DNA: TGTGCCACCACGTGGGGACTCCGAGGCTACACCTTC; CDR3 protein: CATTWGLRGYTF
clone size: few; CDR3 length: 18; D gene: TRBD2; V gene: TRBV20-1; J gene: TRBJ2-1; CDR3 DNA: TGCAGTGCTAGATTACTAGCGGGGGGCCTGAGCTCCTACAATGAGCAGTTCTTC; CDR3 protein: CSARLLAGGLSSYNEQFF
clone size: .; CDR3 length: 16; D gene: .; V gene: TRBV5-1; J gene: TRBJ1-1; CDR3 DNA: TGCGCCAGCAGCTTGGTGACAGACCGATTGAACACTGAAGCTTTCTTT; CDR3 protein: CASSLVTDRLNTEAFF
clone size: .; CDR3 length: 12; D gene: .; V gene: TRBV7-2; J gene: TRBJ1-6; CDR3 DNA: TGTGCCAGCAGGTTCCCTAATTCACCCCTCCACTTT; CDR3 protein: CASRFPNSPLHF
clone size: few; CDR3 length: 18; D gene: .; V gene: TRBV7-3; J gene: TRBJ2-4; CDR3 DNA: TGTGCCAGCAGCTTACCCACTAGGGGCGGGACTGCCAAAAACATTCAGTACTTC; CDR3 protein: CASSLPTRGGTAKNIQYF
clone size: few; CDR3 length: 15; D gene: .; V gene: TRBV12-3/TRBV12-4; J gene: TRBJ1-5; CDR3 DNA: TGTGCCAGCAGACAAACGGGGGCCCTAAATCAGCCCCAGCATTTT; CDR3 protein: CASRQTGALNQPQHF